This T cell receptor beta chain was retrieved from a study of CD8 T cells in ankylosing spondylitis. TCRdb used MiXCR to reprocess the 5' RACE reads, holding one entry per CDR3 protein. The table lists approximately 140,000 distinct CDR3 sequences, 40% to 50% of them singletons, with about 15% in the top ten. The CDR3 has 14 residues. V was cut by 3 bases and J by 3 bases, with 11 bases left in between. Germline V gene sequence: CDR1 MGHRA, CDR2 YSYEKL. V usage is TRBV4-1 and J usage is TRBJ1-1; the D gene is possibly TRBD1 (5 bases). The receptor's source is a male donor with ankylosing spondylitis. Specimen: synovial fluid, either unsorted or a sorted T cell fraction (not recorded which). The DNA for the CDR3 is TGCGCCAGCAGCCACCGGGACGGACACACTGAAGCTTTCTTT. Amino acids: CASSHRDGHTEAFF.